Following are 7 T cell receptor beta chains from one sample sequenced in a study of T-cell reconstitution after alpha-beta-depleted transplantation in children. TCRbeta library construction was performed incorporating unique molecular identifiers. TCRdb called the PCR reads again in MiXCR, with one record for every CDR3 protein. The sample holds about 500,000 distinct CDR3 sequences, roughly 10% seen once. The input for sequencing was PBMCs, mostly from graft donor cells, taken 180 days after TCRalphabeta/CD19-depleted stem cell transplant. The receptors come from a female patient aged 2-10 years who had a stem cell transplant for aplastic anemia, so the T cells may come from the graft donor.

This clonotype has at least ten counts. The V gene is TRBV6-2 or TRBV6-3, the J gene TRBJ2-2, with TRBD2 as a possible D gene (5 bases). The CDR3 sequence is 16 residues long. V gave up 7 bases and J gave up 5 bases, with 20 bases separating them. CDR1 MNHEY and CDR2 SVGEGT come from the germline V gene. CDR3 nucleotide sequence: TGTGCCAGCAACCCCCGCAAACTAGGCCCAACCGGGGAGCTGTTTTTT. Translating gives CASNPRKLGPTGELFF.

The rearrangement uses TRBV1 and TRBJ1-5; the table's D call TRBD1 went unverified against the DNA. TRBV1 is classified as a pseudogene. This CDR3 comprises 13 residues. Here the CDR3 reads CSVEQVPGQPQHF. The CDR3 DNA sequence: TGCAGCGTGGAACAGGTTCCAGGGCAGCCCCAGCATTTT.

With regard to this clonotype: A much more abundant neighbour one base away suggests this may be a read error. The rearrangement links TRBV21-1 to TRBJ2-7. TRBV21-1 is a pseudogene locus. The CDR3 is made up of 11 amino acids. CDR3 amino acids: CASSKLYDQYF. The CDR3 DNA reads TGTGCCAGCAGCAAATTGTACGACCAGTACTTC.

The chain combines TRBV20-1 with TRBJ2-7; no reliable D call. The CDR3 is made up of 14 amino acids. Germline values: CDR1 DFQATT, CDR2 SNEGSKA (reference sequence). Trimming stripped 6 bases from V and 0 bases from J, with 15 bases between. CDR3 in amino acids: CSAPRKSTSYEQYF. Written as DNA, the CDR3 is TGCAGTGCCCCCCGCAAGTCAACCTCCTACGAGCAGTACTTC.

In its sample, this clonotype was seen many times. This sequence joins TRBV7-6 and TRBJ1-1, with 8 nucleotides matching TRBD1. V was clipped by 4 bases and J by 8 bases; unmatched bases: 12. This CDR3 is 15 amino acids long. CDR1 and CDR2 (germline): SGHVS, FNYEAQ. The CDR3 reads CASSSPGTGLTEAFF. The CDR3 bases are TGTGCCAGCAGCTCTCCCGGGACAGGCCTCACCGAAGCTTTCTTT.

The chain links TRBV12-3 or TRBV12-4 to TRBJ2-1, with 8 bases fitting TRBD2. V trimming: 8 bases; J trimming: 8 bases; junction bases outside the gene matches: 11. This CDR3 has 14 amino acids. The CDR3: CASRGLAGSHEQFF. The CDR3 bases are TGTGCCAGCCGTGGTTTAGCGGGATCGCATGAGCAGTTCTTC.

This clonotype has a count of ten or more. The DNA for the CDR3 is TGTGCCAGCAGTTTTCGGACAGGGGGCAGCTATGGCTACACCTTC. Encoded protein: CASSFRTGGSYGYTF. The rearrangement uses TRBV12-3 or TRBV12-4 and TRBJ1-2, with 11 bases that match TRBD1. Trimming cost V 3 bases and J 4 bases; bases outside gene matches: 4. The CDR3 covers 15 residues.